This T cell receptor beta chain was retrieved from a study of Graves' ophthalmopathy and Graves' hyperthyroidism. This CDR3 is built from 14 residues. Trimming pared 6 bases from V and 6 bases from J, leaving 17 bases between. Germline assignment: CDR1 MNHNY and CDR2 SVGAGI (reference sequence). Amplified material comprised TCR beta CDR3 regions derived from RNA transcripts. HTBI primers primed a first-round RT-PCR, and a second-round multiplex PCR followed. TCRdb re-derived calls from the multiplex PCR reads in MiXCR, one entry per CDR3 protein. The profile covers 600,000 to 950,000 distinct CDR3 sequences, with 35% to 50% appearing a single time and around 40% taken by the ten largest.

The clonotype was recovered from an adult man with Graves' ophthalmopathy. Sequencing used peripheral blood. This chain uses TRBV6-6 with TRBJ1-1, with D perhaps matching TRBD1 (5 bases). The CDR3 sequence: CASRTQNRSPEAFF. The DNA of the CDR3 is TGTGCCAGCAGGACTCAGAACAGGAGCCCTGAAGCTTTCTTT.